This record looks at one T cell receptor (beta chain) sequence and its context. Treatment noted: preoperative locoregional IRX-2 cytokine immunotherapy. Preoperative locoregional IRX-2 cytokine immunotherapy was tested in the phase Ib source study. CDR3 length: 16 amino acids. V dropped 1 base and J dropped 0 bases, with 7 bases sitting between them. Germline CDR1 SEHNR, CDR2 FQNEAQ (reference sequence). Sequenced by immunoSEQ multiplex PCR; TCRdb stores in-frame clones only, minus some. The profile shows 25,000 to 30,000 clones, nearly 90% of them singletons. These data are taken from a study of preoperative IRX-2 immunotherapy in early breast cancer.

Specimen collection occurred from a patient treated with IRX-2 immunotherapy. J is TRBJ2-6 and V is TRBV7-9; D tentatively reads TRBD1 or TRBD2 (6 bases each). This receptor was obtained from a human donor with breast cancer. The CDR3 spells CASSLEGGSGANVLTF. The CDR3 bases are TGTGCCAGCAGCTTAGAGGGGGGCTCTGGGGCCAACGTCCTGACTTTC. The full variable domain, completed using reference TRBV7-9 and TRBJ2-6, is DTGVSQNPRHKITKRGQNVTFRCDPISEHNRLYWYRQTLGQGPEFLTYFQNEAQLEKSRLLSDRFSAERPKGSFSTLEIQRTEQGDSAMYLCASSLEGGSGANVLTFGAGSRLTVL.